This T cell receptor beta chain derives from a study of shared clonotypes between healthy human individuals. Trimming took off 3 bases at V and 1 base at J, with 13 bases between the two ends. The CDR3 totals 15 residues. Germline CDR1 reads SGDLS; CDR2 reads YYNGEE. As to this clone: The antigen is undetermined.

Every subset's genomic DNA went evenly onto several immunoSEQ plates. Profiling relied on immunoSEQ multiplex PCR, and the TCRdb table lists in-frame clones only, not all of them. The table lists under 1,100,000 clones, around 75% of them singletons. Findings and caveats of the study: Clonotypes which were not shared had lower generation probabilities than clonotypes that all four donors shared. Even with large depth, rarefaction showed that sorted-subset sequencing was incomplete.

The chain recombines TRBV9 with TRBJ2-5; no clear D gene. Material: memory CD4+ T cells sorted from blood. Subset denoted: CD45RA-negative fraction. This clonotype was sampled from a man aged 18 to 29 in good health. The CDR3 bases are TGTGCCAGCAGCGAGAGATACGGGCCCCAAGAGACCCAGTACTTC. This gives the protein CASSERYGPQETQYF.